This TCR beta chain originates from a study of blood T cell repertoires in COVID-19. The CDR3 extends over 14 amino acids. Germline values: CDR1 KGHSH, CDR2 LQKENI. The germline V and J ends were trimmed by 3 bases and 0 bases, with 9 bases remaining between them. The authors' processing: Reference gene primer amplification gave nucleated cell count estimates. TCRdb keeps only in-frame clones here, not all; method: immunoSEQ multiplex PCR. V and J calls and clone size are copied from that table; D and trimming were computed from the DNA. Of a few hundred thousand clones listed, roughly nine tenths are singletons.

This clonotype was sampled from a man aged 55 to 70 with acute or convalescent COVID-19. The chain couples TRBV18 to TRBJ2-7; D might be TRBD2 (5 bases). Source material: peripheral blood. CDR3 sequence reads: CASSPSRVSYEQYF. The CDR3 coding sequence is TGTGCCAGCTCACCCTCGAGGGTCTCCTACGAGCAGTACTTC.